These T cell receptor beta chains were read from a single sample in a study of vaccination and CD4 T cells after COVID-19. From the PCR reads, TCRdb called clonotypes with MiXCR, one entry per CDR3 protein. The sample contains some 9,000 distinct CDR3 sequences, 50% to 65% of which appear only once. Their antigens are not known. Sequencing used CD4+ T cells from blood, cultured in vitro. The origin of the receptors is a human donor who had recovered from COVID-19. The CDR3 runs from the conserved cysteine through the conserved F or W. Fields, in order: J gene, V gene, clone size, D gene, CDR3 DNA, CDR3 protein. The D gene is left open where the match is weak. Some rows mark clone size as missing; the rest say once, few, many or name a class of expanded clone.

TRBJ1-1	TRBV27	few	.	TGTGCCAGCAGTACGATGGGGGTGTATGAAGCTTTCTTT	CASSTMGVYEAFF
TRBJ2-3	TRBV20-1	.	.	TGCAGTGCAAGAACACAATTCACAGATACGCAGTATTTT	CSARTQFTDTQYF
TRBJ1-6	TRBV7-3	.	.	TGTGCCAGCAGCTTAGACGGACAGTTACCCCTCCACTTT	CASSLDGQLPLHF
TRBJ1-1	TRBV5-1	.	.	TGCGCCAGCAGCGTACAACAGGGGAACACTGAAGCTTTCTTT	CASSVQQGNTEAFF
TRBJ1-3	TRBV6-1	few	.	TGTGCCAGCAGACCATTCTCTGGAAACACCATATATTTT	CASRPFSGNTIYF
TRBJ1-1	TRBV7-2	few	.	TGTGCCAGCAGCTCTTCAGGGCGCACTGAAGCTTTCTTT	CASSSSGRTEAFF
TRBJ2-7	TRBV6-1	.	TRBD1	TGTGCCAGCAGACCTCCCGGGACAGGGTCCTACGAGCAGTACTTC	CASRPPGTGSYEQYF
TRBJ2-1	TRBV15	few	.	TGTGCCACCAGCAGCGGAACAGGGAGCTCCTACAATGAGCAGTTCTTC	CATSSGTGSSYNEQFF
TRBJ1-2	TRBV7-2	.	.	TGTGCCAGCAGCTTAGTGCGGGGGGCGGGCGGCTACACCTTC	CASSLVRGAGGYTF
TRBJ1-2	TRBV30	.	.	TGTGCCTGGGGCAGGGACGGGCCCTATGGCTACACCTTC	CAWGRDGPYGYTF
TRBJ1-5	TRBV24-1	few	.	TGTGCCACCAGTGATTTGTTAGTTAATAGCAATCAGCCCCAGCATTTT	CATSDLLVNSNQPQHF
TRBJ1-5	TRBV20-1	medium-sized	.	TGCAGTGCTACCCAGGGTTCTAGCAATCAGCCCCAGCATTTT	CSATQGSSNQPQHF
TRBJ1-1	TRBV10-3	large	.	TGTGCCATCAGTGACAGGGGAGACACTGAAGCTTTCTTT	CAISDRGDTEAFF
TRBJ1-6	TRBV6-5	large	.	TGTGCCAGCAGTTACTCCGAAAAAAATTCACCCCTCCACTTT	CASSYSEKNSPLHF
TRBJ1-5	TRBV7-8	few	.	TGTGCCAGCGGTTGGGGGGACGATAGCAATCAGCCCCAGCATTTT	CASGWGDDSNQPQHF
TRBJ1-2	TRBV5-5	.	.	TGTGCCAGCAGCTTGGAAAGGACCCTCTCGGTCGGCTACACCTTC	CASSLERTLSVGYTF
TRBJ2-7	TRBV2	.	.	TGTGCCAGCAGCTCCGGGACACCCTACGAGCAGTACTTC	CASSSGTPYEQYF
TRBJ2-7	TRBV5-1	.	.	TGCGCCAGCAGCAGGGGACATCCCTACGAGCAGTACTTC	CASSRGHPYEQYF
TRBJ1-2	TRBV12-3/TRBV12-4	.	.	TGTGCCAGCAGTTTTGGGCAGGGAGGCTATGGCTACACCTTC	CASSFGQGGYGYTF
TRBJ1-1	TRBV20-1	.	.	TGCAGTGCCAGCCGCTCCACAGGGTACAGTGAAGCTTTCTTT	CSASRSTGYSEAFF
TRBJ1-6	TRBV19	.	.	TGTGCCAGTAGCCTTACGGGGTCAGCTTCACCCCTCCACTTT	CASSLTGSASPLHF
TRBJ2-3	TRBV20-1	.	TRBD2	TGCAGTGCTCCCCTAGGGCCTAGCGGGGGGGTGTCGCAGTATTTT	CSAPLGPSGGVSQYF
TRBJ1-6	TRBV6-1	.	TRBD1	TGTGCCAGCAGTGAGGCCGGGACAGGGGTTTGGTCACCCCTCCACTTT	CASSEAGTGVWSPLHF
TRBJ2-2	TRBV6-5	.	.	TGTGCCATCAGTTCCCCTGTCGGGGAGCTGTTTTTT	CAISSPVGELFF
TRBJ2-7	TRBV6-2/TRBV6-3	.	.	TGTGCCAGCGCATCCCGGAGGGAGCAGTACTTC	CASASRREQYF
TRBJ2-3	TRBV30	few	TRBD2	TGTGCCTGGAGTGGACTAGCGGCGAGCACAGATACGCAGTATTTT	CAWSGLAASTDTQYF
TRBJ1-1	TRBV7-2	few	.	TGTGCCAGCAGCTTACGGGGGCTGCAGACTGAAGCTTTCTTT	CASSLRGLQTEAFF
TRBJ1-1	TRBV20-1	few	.	TGCAGTGCTAGAGATACACAGAACACTGAAGCTTTCTTT	CSARDTQNTEAFF
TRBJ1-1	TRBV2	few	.	TGTGCCAGCACACAGGGTTCAGTCACTGAAGCTTTCTTT	CASTQGSVTEAFF
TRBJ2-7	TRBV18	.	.	TGTGCCAGCTCGAGGGGGGCCCTTTACGAGCAGTACTTC	CASSRGALYEQYF
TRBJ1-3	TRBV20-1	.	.	TGCAGTGCTAGATTGGGGGGCTCGGGAAACACCATATATTTT	CSARLGGSGNTIYF
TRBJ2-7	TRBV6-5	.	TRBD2	TGTGCCAGCAGTTACTGGACTAGCGGGAGAAAGGCCTACGAGCAGTACTTC	CASSYWTSGRKAYEQYF
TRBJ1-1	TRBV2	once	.	TGTGCCGCTAAGGGGGAAATGAACACTGAAGCTTTCTTT	CAAKGEMNTEAFF
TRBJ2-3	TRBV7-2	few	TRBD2	TGTGCCAGCAGCCTCCGGGGGGGGATAACAGATACGCAGTATTTT	CASSLRGGITDTQYF
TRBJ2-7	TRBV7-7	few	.	TGTGCCAGCAGCTTAGAGGAAGGGGGCTACGAGCAGTACTTC	CASSLEEGGYEQYF
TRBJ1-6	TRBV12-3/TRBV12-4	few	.	TGTGCCAGCAGTCCGGGGTGGACCCTCCACTTT	CASSPGWTLHF
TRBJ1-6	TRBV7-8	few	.	TGTGCCAGCAGCTTATCATCCTCCCGCTTTTCACCCCTCCACTTT	CASSLSSSRFSPLHF
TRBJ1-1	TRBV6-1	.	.	TGTGCCAGCAGTGAAGCGGCGGGAACGAACACTGAAGCTTTCTTT	CASSEAAGTNTEAFF
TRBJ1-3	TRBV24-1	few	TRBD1	TGTGCCACCAGTGACCCCCTGGGACAGGGGACTGGAAACACCATATATTTT	CATSDPLGQGTGNTIYF
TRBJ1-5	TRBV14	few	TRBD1	TGTGCCAGCAGCTTGAACCCCGGGACAGGGAGGCATTTT	CASSLNPGTGRHF
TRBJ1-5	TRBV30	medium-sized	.	TGTGCCTGGAGTCCACCCCTGGGCGGGGGCTTGGAGCCCCAGCATTTT	CAWSPPLGGGLEPQHF
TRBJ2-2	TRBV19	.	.	TGTGCCAGTAACAGGCCGAACACCGGGGAGCTGTTTTTT	CASNRPNTGELFF
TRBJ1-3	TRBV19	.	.	TGTGCCAGTAGTGAGACCGGGAGGACTGGAAACACCATATATTTT	CASSETGRTGNTIYF
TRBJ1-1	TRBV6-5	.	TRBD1	TGTGCCAGCAGTTACTCTCAGGGGGATGGAACTGAAGCTTTCTTT	CASSYSQGDGTEAFF
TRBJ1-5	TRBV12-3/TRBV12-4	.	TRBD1	TGTGCCAGCAGAGAACAGGGGACTCAGCCCCAGCATTTT	CASREQGTQPQHF
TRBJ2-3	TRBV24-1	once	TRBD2	TGTGCCACCAGTGACCCGACTAGCGGGAGACGCAATACGCAGTATTTT	CATSDPTSGRRNTQYF
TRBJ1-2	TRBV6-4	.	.	TGTGCCAGCAGTGCCTCAGGAAACGGGGACTATGGCTACACCTTC	CASSASGNGDYGYTF
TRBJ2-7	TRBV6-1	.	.	TGTGCCAGCAGTGAAGCGGGGAAGGGTTTTCCCGAGCAGTACTTC	CASSEAGKGFPEQYF
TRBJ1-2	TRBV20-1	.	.	TGCAGTGCTAGAGACGCCAGACTCGGGGGGCAAGGCTATGGCTACACCTTC	CSARDARLGGQGYGYTF
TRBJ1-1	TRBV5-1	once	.	TGCGCCAGCAGCATCGGGACTCTAGCAGGGAGGGCTGAAGCTTTCTTT	CASSIGTLAGRAEAFF
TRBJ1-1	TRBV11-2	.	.	TGTGCCAGCAGCTTAGTGGGGGGGAACACTGAAGCTTTCTTT	CASSLVGGNTEAFF
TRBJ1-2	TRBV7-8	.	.	TGTGCCAGCAGCCCGCCCTATGGAAGCTACACCTTC	CASSPPYGSYTF
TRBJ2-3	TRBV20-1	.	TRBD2	TGCAGTGCCCATAGTCCGGGACTAGCGGGGGGGCCCGCAGATACGCAGTATTTT	CSAHSPGLAGGPADTQYF
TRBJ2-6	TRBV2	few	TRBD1	TGTGCCAGCAGTGAATTTAGTGGCAGGGGGCTCGGGGCCAACGTCCTGACTTTC	CASSEFSGRGLGANVLTF
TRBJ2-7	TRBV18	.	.	TGTGCCAGCTCACCCGCCCCAGCCTCCTACGAGCAGTACTTC	CASSPAPASYEQYF
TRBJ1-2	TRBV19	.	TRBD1	TGTGCCAGTAAGGACAGGGGAGACTATGGCTACACCTTC	CASKDRGDYGYTF
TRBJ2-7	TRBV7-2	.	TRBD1	TGTGCCAGCAGCAAAGACAGGGGTTACGAGCAGTACTTC	CASSKDRGYEQYF
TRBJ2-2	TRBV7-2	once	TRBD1	TGTGCCAGCAGCACACAAAGACAGGGGCTCACCGGGGAGCTGTTTTTT	CASSTQRQGLTGELFF